This TCR beta chain was found in a study of blood T cells in healthy people across ages. Study observations and caveats: Higher naive T cell percentage went strongly together with higher TCR beta diversity.

A sample-barcoded 5' primer and a J-beta primer mix were used in a second PCR of about 7 to 12 cycles. TCRdb itself ran the 5' RACE reads through MiXCR, one entry per CDR3 protein. There are some 800,000 distinct CDR3 sequences in the sample; more than 40% occur only once, and approximately 20% lies in the top ten. This clonotype was detected only a few times. Its antigen is as yet unknown. The CDR3 runs to 15 residues. Looked up from germline, CDR1 is MNHNS and CDR2 is SASEGT. V shed 1 base and J shed 4 bases, with 10 bases lying between them. The specimen sequenced was blood. This sequence joins TRBV6-1 and TRBJ2-2; possible D gene TRBD1, 5 bases. The source of this sequence is a man aged 60-69 years in good health. The CDR3 DNA sequence: TGTGCCAGCAGTGAAGGACAGCTAAGCACCGGGGAGCTGTTTTTT. Translation gives CASSEGQLSTGELFF.